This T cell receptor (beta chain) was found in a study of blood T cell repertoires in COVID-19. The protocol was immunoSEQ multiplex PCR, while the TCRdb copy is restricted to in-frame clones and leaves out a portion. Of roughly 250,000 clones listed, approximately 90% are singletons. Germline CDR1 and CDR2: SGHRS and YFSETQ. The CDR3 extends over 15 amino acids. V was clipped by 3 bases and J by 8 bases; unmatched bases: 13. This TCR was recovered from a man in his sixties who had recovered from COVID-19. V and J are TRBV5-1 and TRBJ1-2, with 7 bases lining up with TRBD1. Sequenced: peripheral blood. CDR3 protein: CASSYGGQNWKGYTF. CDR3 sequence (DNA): TGCGCCAGCAGCTATGGGGGACAGAATTGGAAGGGCTACACCTTC.